The sequence of this T cell receptor beta chain was determined in a study of response to subunit inactivated influenza vaccine (dated by TCRdb to the late 2010s). At the level of the whole study: Deep quantitative profiling of the T cell receptor repertoire was used in the study to follow responses to a trivalent subunit inactivated influenza vaccine. The study at large found these results: It was suggested by the authors that each seasonal influenza vaccination may recruit only a limited number of new T cells.

On this clonotype: Its antigen is unknown. It has no much larger one-base neighbor in the sample; base qualities were not kept.

The germline V gene gives CDR1 as SGHAT and CDR2 as FQNNGV. The CDR3 has 17 amino acids, counting the end cysteine and phenylalanine. Only the CDR3 DNA is retained, 51 bases long and in frame from the first base. Ends trimmed: V by 0 bases, J by 6 bases; bases unmatched to a gene: 9. The library was obtained by RT-PCR. Instrument on record: Illumina HiSeq 2500. The public sequencing data were trimmed at Q25 with fastp and processed into clonotypes with MiXCR by TCRdb, which kept only in-frame beta chains. Every CDR3 protein is listed once, alongside the most common genes and DNA of its rows. The sample contains about 780,000 distinct CDR3 sequences, approximately 17% of them found a single time. The ten largest clones represent around 9.9% of the sample.

This chain is built from TRBV11-2 and TRBJ2-1, and 9 junctional nucleotides match TRBD2. This clonotype was sampled from a man over 45 who received an inactivated influenza vaccine. Donor details come from another sample of the same person, matched by shared clones. Specimen: PBMCs from blood, collected around 5 days after vaccination. CDR3 protein: CASSLDLSGGPLNEQFF. The DNA reads as follows: TGTGCCAGCAGCTTAGACCTTAGCGGGGGACCCCTCAATGAGCAGTTCTTC.